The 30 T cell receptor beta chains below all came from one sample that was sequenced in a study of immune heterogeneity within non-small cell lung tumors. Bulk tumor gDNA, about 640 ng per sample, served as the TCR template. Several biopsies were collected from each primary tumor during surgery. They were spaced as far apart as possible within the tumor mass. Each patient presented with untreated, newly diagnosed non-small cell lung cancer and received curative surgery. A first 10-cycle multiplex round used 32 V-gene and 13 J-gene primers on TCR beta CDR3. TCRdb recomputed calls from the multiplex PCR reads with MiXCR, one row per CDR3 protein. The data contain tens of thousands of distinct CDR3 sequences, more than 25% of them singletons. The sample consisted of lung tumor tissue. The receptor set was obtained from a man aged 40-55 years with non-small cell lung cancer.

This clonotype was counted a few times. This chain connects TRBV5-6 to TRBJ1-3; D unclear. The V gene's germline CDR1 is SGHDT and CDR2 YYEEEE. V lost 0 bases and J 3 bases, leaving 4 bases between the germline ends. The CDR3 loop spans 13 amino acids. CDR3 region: CASSLVHGNTIYF. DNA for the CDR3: TGTGCCAGCAGCTTGGTCCATGGAAACACCATATATTTT.

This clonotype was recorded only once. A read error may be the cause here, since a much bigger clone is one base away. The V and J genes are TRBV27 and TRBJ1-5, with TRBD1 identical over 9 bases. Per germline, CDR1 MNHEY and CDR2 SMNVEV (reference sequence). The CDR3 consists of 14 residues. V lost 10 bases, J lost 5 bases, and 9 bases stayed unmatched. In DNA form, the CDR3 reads TGTGCCATCAGCCGGACAGGGGATCATCAGCCCCAGCATTTT. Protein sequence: CAISRTGDHQPQHF.

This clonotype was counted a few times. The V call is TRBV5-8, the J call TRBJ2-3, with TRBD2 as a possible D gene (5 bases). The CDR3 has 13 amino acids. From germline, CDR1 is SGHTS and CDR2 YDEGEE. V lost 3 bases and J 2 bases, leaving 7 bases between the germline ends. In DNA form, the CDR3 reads TGTGCCAGCAGCTGGACTGTCACAGATACGCAGTATTTT. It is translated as CASSWTVTDTQYF.

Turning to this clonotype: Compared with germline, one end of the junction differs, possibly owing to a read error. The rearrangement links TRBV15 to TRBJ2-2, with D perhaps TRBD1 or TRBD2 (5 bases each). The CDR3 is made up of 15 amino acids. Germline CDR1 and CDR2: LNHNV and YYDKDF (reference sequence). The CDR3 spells CATSRDQGVTGERFF. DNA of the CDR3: TGTGCCACCAGCAGAGATCAAGGGGTCACCGGGGAGCGGTTTTTT.

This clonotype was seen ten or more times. The CDR3 sequence: CASSMVAGVTYEQYF. CDR3 sequence (DNA): TGTGCCAGTAGTATGGTAGCGGGAGTTACCTACGAGCAGTACTTC. V and J are TRBV19 and TRBJ2-7; 9 positions match TRBD2. The CDR3 loop spans 15 amino acids. V lost 3 bases, J lost 2 bases, and 5 bases stayed unmatched. Germline CDR1 and CDR2: LNHDA and SQIVND (reference sequence).

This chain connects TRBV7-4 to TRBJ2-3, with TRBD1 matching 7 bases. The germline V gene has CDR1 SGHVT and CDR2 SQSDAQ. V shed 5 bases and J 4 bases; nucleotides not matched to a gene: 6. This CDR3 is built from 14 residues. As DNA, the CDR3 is TGTGCCAGCAGCAAAGGACAGGTTTCAGATACGCAGTATTTT. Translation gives CASSKGQVSDTQYF.

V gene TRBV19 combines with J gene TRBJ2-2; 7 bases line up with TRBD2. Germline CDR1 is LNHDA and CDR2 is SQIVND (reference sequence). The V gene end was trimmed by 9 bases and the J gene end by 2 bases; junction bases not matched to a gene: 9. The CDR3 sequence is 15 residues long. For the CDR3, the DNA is TGTGCCAGCGGGATACTAGCGCTTAACACCGGGGAGCTGTTTTTT. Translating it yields CASGILALNTGELFF.

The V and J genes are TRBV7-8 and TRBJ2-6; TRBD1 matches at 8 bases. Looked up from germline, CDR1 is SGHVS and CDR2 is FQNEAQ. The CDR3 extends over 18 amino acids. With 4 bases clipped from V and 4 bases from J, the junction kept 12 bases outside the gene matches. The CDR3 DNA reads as TGTGCCAGCAGCTCGGCCCCCTGGACAGGGAGAGGGGCCAACGTCCTGACTTTC. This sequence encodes CASSSAPWTGRGANVLTF.

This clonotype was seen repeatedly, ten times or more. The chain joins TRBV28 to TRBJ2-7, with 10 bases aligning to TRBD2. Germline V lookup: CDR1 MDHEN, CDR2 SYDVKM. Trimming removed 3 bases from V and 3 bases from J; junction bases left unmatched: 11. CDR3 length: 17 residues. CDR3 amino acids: CASSLGFQGLANYEQYF. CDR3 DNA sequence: TGTGCCAGCAGTTTGGGATTTCAGGGACTAGCGAACTACGAGCAGTACTTC.

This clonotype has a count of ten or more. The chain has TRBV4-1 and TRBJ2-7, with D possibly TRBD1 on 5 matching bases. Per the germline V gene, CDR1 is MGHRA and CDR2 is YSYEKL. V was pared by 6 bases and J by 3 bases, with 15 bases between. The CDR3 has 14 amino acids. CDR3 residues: CASRHSTVDYEQYF. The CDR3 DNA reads TGCGCCAGCAGACACTCGACAGTGGACTACGAGCAGTACTTC.

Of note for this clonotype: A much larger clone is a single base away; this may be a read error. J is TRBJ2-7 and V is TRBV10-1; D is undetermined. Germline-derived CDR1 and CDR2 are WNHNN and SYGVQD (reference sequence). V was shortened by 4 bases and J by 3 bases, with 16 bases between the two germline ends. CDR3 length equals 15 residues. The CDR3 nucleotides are TGCGCCAGCAGTGTTTTGGCGGCGAGACGCTACGAGCAGTACTTC. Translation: CASSVLAARRYEQYF.

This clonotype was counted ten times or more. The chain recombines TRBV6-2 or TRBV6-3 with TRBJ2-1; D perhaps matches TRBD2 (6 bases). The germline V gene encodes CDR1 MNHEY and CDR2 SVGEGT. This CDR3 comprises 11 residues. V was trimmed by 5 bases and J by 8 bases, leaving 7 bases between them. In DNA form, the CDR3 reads TGTGCCAGCAGTCTAGCGTATGAGCAGTTCTTC. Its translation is CASSLAYEQFF.

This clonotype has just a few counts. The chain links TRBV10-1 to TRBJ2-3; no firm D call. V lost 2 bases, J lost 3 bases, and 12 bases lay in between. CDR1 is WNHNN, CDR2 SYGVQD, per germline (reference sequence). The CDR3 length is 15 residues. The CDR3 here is CASSEDRKPTDTQYF. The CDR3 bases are TGCGCCAGCAGTGAGGACCGGAAACCGACAGATACGCAGTATTTT.

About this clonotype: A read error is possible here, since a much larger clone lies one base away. The CDR3 is CASSMATPAYGYAF. Written as DNA, the CDR3 is TGTGCCAGCAGTATGGCCACTCCAGCCTATGGCTACGCCTTC. The rearrangement joins TRBV28 to TRBJ1-2; D unclear. In germline, CDR1 is MDHEN, CDR2 SYDVKM. The CDR3 is 14 amino acids.

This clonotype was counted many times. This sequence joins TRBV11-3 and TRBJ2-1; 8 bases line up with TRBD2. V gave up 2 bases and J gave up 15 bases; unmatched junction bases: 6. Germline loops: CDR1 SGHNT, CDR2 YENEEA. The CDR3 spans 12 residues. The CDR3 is CASSLRAGVPFF. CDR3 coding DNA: TGTGCCAGCAGCTTAAGAGCGGGAGTGCCGTTCTTC. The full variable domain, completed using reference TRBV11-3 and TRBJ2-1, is EAGVVQSPRYKIIEKKQPVAFWCNPISGHNTLYWYLQNLGQGPELLIRYENEEAVDDSQLPKDRFSAERLKGVDSTLKIQPAELGDSAVYLCASSLRAGVPFFGPGTRLTVL.

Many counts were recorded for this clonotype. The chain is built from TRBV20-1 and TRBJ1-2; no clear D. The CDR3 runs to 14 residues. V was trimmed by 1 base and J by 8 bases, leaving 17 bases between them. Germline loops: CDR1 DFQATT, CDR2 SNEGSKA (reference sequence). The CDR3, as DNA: TGCAGTGCTAGAGTCTTGGAACGCTCTACCGGCTACACCTTC. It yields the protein CSARVLERSTGYTF.

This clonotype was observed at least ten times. The CDR3 DNA follows: TGTGCCAGCAGGCGCACCTCGTATGGCTACACCTTC. Translating it yields CASRRTSYGYTF. The J gene is TRBJ1-2, the V gene TRBV12-3 or TRBV12-4; no definite D call. There are 12 residues in the CDR3. V was clipped by 6 bases and J by 5 bases, with 10 bases between them.

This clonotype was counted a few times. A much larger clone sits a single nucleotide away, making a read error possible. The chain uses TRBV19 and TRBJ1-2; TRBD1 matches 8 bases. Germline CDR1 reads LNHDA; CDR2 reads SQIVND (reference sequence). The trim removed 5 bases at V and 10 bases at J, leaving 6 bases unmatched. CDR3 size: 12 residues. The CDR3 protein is CASSVQGADYTF. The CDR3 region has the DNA TGTGCCAGTAGTGTCCAGGGGGCTGACTACACCTTC.

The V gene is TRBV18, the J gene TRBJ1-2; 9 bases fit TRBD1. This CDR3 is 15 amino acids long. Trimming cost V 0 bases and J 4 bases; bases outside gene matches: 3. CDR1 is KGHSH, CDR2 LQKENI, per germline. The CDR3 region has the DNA TGTGCCAGCTCACCACCGGGACAGGGAATCTATGGCTACACCTTC. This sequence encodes CASSPPGQGIYGYTF.

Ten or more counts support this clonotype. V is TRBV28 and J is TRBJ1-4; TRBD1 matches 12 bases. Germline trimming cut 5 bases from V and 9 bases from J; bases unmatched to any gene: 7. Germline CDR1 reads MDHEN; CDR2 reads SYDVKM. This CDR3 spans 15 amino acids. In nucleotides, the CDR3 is TGTGCCAGCAGTACCCCAGGGACAGGGGGCAAAAAACTGTTTTTT. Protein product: CASSTPGTGGKKLFF.

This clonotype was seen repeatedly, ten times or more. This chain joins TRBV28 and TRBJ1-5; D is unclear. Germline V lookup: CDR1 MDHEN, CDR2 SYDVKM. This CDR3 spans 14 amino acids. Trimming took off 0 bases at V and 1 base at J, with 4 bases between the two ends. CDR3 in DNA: TGTGCCAGCAGTTTATGGGAGAGCAATCAGCCCCAGCATTTT. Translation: CASSLWESNQPQHF.

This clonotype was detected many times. The CDR3 region has the DNA TGTGCCAGCACCGACAGCTCTGGAAACACCATATATTTT. This sequence encodes CASTDSSGNTIYF. This sequence joins TRBV6-1 and TRBJ1-3; weak D call: TRBD1 (5 bases). Germline loops: CDR1 MNHNS, CDR2 SASEGT. This CDR3 has 13 residues. With 7 bases removed from V and 0 bases from J, the gap between germline ends came to 7 bases.

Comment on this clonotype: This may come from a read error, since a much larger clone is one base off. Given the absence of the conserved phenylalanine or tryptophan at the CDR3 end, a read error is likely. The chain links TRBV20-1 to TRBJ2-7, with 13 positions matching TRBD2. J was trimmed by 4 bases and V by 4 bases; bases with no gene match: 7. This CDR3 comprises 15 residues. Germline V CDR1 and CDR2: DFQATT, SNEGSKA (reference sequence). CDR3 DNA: TGCAGTGCTATCTCCGGGACTAGCGGGACGTACGAGCAGTACCTC. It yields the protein CSAISGTSGTYEQYL.

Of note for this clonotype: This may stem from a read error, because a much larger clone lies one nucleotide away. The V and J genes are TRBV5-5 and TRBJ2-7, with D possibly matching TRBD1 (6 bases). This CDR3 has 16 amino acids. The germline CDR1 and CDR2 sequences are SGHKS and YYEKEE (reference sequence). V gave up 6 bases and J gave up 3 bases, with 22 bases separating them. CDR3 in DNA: TGTGCCAGCAACAGGACAGACCTCACGGCAAACTACGAGCAGTACTTC. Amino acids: CASNRTDLTANYEQYF.

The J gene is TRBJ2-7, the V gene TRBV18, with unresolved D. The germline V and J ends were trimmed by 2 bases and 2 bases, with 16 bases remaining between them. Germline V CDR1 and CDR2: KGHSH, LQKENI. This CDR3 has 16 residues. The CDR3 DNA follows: TGTGCCAGCTCACCAGCAAGGAGAACGAACCCCTACGAGCAGTACTTC. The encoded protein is CASSPARRTNPYEQYF.

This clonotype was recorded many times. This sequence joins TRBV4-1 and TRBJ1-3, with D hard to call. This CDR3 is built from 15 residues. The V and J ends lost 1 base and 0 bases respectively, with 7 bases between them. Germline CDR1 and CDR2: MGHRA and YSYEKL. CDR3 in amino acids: CASSQGAISGNTIYF. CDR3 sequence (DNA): TGCGCCAGCAGCCAAGGGGCTATCTCTGGAAACACCATATATTTT.

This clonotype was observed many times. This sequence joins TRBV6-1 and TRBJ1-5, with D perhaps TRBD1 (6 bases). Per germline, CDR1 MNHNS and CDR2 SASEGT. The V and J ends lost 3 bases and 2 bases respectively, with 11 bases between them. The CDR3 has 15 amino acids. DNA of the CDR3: TGTGCCAGCAGTGATCAGAACAGGGGCAATCAGCCCCAGCATTTT. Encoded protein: CASSDQNRGNQPQHF.

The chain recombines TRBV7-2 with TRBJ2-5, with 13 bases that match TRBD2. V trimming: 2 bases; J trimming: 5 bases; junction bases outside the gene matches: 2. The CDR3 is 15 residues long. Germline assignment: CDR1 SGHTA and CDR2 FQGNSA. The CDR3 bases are TGTGCCAGCAGCTTAACTAGCGGGAGGGTGGAGACCCAGTACTTC. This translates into CASSLTSGRVETQYF.

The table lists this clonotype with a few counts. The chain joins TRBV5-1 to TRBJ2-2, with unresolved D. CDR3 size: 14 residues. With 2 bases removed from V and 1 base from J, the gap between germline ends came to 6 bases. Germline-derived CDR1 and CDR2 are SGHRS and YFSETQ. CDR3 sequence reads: CASSLDQNTGELFF. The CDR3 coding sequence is TGCGCCAGCAGCTTAGACCAGAACACCGGGGAGCTGTTTTTT.

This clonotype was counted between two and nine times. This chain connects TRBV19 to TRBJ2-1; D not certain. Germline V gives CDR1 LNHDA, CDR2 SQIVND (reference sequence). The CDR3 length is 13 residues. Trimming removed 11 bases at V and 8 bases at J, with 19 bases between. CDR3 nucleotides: TGTGCCTCACTGAAGGCAGGTAGAGATGAGCAGTTCTTC. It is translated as CASLKAGRDEQFF.